One T cell receptor beta chain is described in this entry. Antigen: not known. Only in-frame clones appear in the TCRdb table, and some are missing; sequencing was by immunoSEQ multiplex PCR. Here the sample spans about 52,000 clones, around 93% being singletons. The data were obtained in a study of Tregs in tolerant kidney transplant recipients. Regarding the study as a whole: Antigen-driven expansion was suggested because donor-specific Tregs expanded more than all Tregs in tolerant patients.

The nonmyeloablative bone marrow transplants came from related graft donors, with transient mixed chimerism. Germline loops: CDR1 ENHRY, CDR2 SYGVKD. The CDR3 is 16 amino acids. Trimming took off 3 bases at V and 3 bases at J, with 16 bases between the two ends. V gene TRBV10-3 combines with J gene TRBJ2-3; D perhaps matches TRBD2 (5 bases). This sequence originates from a human patient who received a combined kidney and bone marrow transplant. The graft donor may have given rise to some T cells. This specimen was CD8+ T cells from blood (PBMCs), taken 24 months after the transplant. CDR3 amino acids: CAISDPSDGSTDTQYF. As DNA, the CDR3 is TGTGCCATCAGTGACCCCTCGGATGGGAGTACAGATACGCAGTATTTT.